The sequence of this T cell receptor (beta chain) was determined in a study of blood T cell repertoires in COVID-19. Study overall: Samples taken during acute and convalescent COVID-19 were collected in the United States, Italy and Spain. T cells, B-cell-depleted T cells, or PBMCs supplied cDNA or gDNA.

Enrolled through a virtual design, the participants were between 18 and 89 years of age and came from about two dozen US areas. J gave up 5 bases and V 3 bases, and 3 bases lay outside the gene matches. The CDR3 runs 13 residues. In the authors' workflow: Nucleated cell counts were estimated from reference gene primer amplification. Here immunoSEQ multiplex PCR was the method, and the copy in TCRdb shows in-frame clones only, minus some. The V and J calls and clone size are taken from that table; D and trimming were inferred from the DNA. The sample consists of over 200,000 clones, approximately 88% of them appearing once.

The chain combines TRBV12-3 or TRBV12-4 with TRBJ1-1; 7 nucleotides align to TRBD1. This clonotype originated in a woman under 40 who had been exposed to COVID-19. Material for sequencing was PBMCs or T cells enriched from blood (not recorded which). CDR3 in DNA: TGTGCCAGCAGTTTGATGGACAGGACTGAAGCTTTCTTT. Residues: CASSLMDRTEAFF.